The rows below give T cell receptor beta chains drawn from one sample of a study of T cell responses to AZD1222 COVID-19 vaccine. The method was immunoSEQ multiplex PCR; TCRdb's version includes in-frame clones alone and lacks a portion of them. This table holds about 140,000 clones. The sample comprised peripheral blood. The receptors shown here come from an adult in good health. Both conserved end residues are part of each CDR3. Each record gives: CDR3 protein, CDR3 DNA, V gene, J gene, D gene. The D gene is left open where the match is weak.

cdr3_aa: CASSKSDYGYTF
cdr3_nt: TGTGCCAGCTCTAAATCTGACTATGGCTACACCTTC
v_call: TRBV6-5
j_call: TRBJ1-2
d_call: -

cdr3_aa: CAWSQQGRTGELFF
cdr3_nt: TGTGCCTGGAGTCAGCAGGGACGAACCGGGGAGCTGTTTTTT
v_call: TRBV30
j_call: TRBJ2-2
d_call: -

cdr3_aa: CASRPRGGRETQYF
cdr3_nt: TGTGCCAGCAGACCCCGGGGGGGAAGAGAGACCCAGTACTTC
v_call: TRBV6-5
j_call: TRBJ2-5
d_call: TRBD2

cdr3_aa: CASSHSGGERDTQYF
cdr3_nt: TGTGCCAGCAGCCACAGCGGGGGGGAAAGGGATACGCAGTATTTT
v_call: TRBV11-2
j_call: TRBJ2-3
d_call: TRBD2

cdr3_aa: CASSLGRSNQPQHF
cdr3_nt: TGTGCCAGCAGCCTAGGACGGTCCAATCAGCCCCAGCATTTT
v_call: TRBV7-9
j_call: TRBJ1-5
d_call: -

cdr3_aa: CASSQGGFGVLNEKLFF
cdr3_nt: TGCGCCAGCAGCCAAGGGGGTTTCGGAGTTTTGAATGAAAAACTGTTTTTT
v_call: TRBV4-1
j_call: TRBJ1-4
d_call: -

cdr3_aa: CASSPSMFEDATEAFF
cdr3_nt: TGTGCCAGCTCACCCAGCATGTTCGAGGATGCCACTGAAGCTTTCTTT
v_call: TRBV18
j_call: TRBJ1-1
d_call: -

cdr3_aa: CASSNWGGNQPQHF
cdr3_nt: TGTGCCAGCTCCAACTGGGGAGGCAATCAGCCCCAGCATTTT
v_call: TRBV28
j_call: TRBJ1-5
d_call: -

cdr3_aa: CASSLVLYEQYF
cdr3_nt: TGTGCCAGCAGCTTAGTGCTCTACGAGCAGTACTTC
v_call: TRBV11-2
j_call: TRBJ2-7
d_call: -

cdr3_aa: CASTGLLSMNTEAFF
cdr3_nt: TGTGCCAGCACTGGACTGTTGAGCATGAACACTGAAGCTTTCTTT
v_call: TRBV2
j_call: TRBJ1-1
d_call: -

cdr3_aa: CASSYPPGRGSGELFF
cdr3_nt: TGTGCCAGCAGTTACCCCCCTGGTCGGGGGAGCGGGGAGCTGTTTTTT
v_call: TRBV6-2/TRBV6-3
j_call: TRBJ2-2
d_call: -

cdr3_aa: CASSLIESTDTQYF
cdr3_nt: TGTGCCAGCAGCTTGATCGAGAGCACAGATACGCAGTATTTT
v_call: TRBV5-6
j_call: TRBJ2-3
d_call: -

cdr3_aa: CASCFGPDGGRSEQYF
cdr3_nt: TGTGCCAGCTGCTTTGGGCCTGACGGGGGGCGCAGCGAGCAGTACTTC
v_call: TRBV9
j_call: TRBJ2-7
d_call: -

cdr3_aa: CASSLESRYEQYF
cdr3_nt: TGTGCCAGCAGTTTGGAATCCCGCTACGAGCAGTACTTC
v_call: TRBV28
j_call: TRBJ2-7
d_call: -

cdr3_aa: CASSPPGQGVSSYGYTF
cdr3_nt: TGTGCCAGCTCACCACCGGGACAGGGCGTCTCTAGCTATGGCTACACCTTC
v_call: TRBV18
j_call: TRBJ1-2
d_call: TRBD1

cdr3_aa: CASSLISADTQYF
cdr3_nt: TGTGCCAGCAGCTTGATTAGCGCCGATACGCAGTATTTT
v_call: TRBV7-3
j_call: TRBJ2-3
d_call: -

cdr3_aa: CASTRQVPPEAFF
cdr3_nt: TGTGCCAGCACCCGACAGGTGCCCCCCGAAGCTTTCTTT
v_call: TRBV28
j_call: TRBJ1-1
d_call: -

cdr3_aa: CASSLMGLNTEAFF
cdr3_nt: TGTGCCAGCAGTTTAATGGGTTTGAACACTGAAGCTTTCTTT
v_call: TRBV28
j_call: TRBJ1-1
d_call: -

cdr3_aa: CAWRQGAPGTEAFF
cdr3_nt: TGTGCCTGGAGGCAGGGGGCGCCAGGGACTGAAGCTTTCTTT
v_call: TRBV30
j_call: TRBJ1-1
d_call: TRBD1

cdr3_aa: CASSQGGRDQPQHF
cdr3_nt: TGTGCCAGCAGCCAAGGGGGGCGTGATCAGCCCCAGCATTTT
v_call: TRBV3-1/TRBV3-2
j_call: TRBJ1-5
d_call: -

cdr3_aa: CASSPGAHTDTQYF
cdr3_nt: TGTGCCAGTTCACCGGGGGCCCACACAGATACGCAGTATTTT
v_call: TRBV7-3
j_call: TRBJ2-3
d_call: -

cdr3_aa: CASSAEARVGPNYGYTF
cdr3_nt: TGTGCCAGCAGTGCTGAGGCTCGAGTAGGGCCTAACTATGGCTACACCTTC
v_call: TRBV2
j_call: TRBJ1-2
d_call: -

cdr3_aa: CASSQGTSLYNEQFF
cdr3_nt: TGTGCCAGCAGCCAGGGGACGTCCCTTTACAATGAGCAGTTCTTC
v_call: TRBV5-4
j_call: TRBJ2-1
d_call: -

cdr3_aa: CASSSAGTGLYEQYF
cdr3_nt: TGCGCCAGCAGCTCCGCCGGGACCGGATTGTACGAGCAGTACTTC
v_call: TRBV5-1
j_call: TRBJ2-7
d_call: -

cdr3_aa: CASTFTGNRYTF
cdr3_nt: TGTGCCAGCACCTTTACAGGGAACCGCTACACCTTC
v_call: TRBV6-5
j_call: TRBJ1-2
d_call: -

cdr3_aa: CATAGTGGGVLNTEAFF
cdr3_nt: TGTGCCACCGCCGGGACAGGGGGTGGGGTTTTGAACACTGAAGCTTTCTTT
v_call: TRBV10-3
j_call: TRBJ1-1
d_call: TRBD1

cdr3_aa: CASSYTGRAQYF
cdr3_nt: TGTGCCAGCAGTTACACAGGGAGGGCCCAGTACTTC
v_call: TRBV6-6
j_call: TRBJ2-5
d_call: -

cdr3_aa: CASSLGPGGSEETQYF
cdr3_nt: TGTGCCAGCAGTTTGGGGCCAGGGGGCTCGGAGGAGACCCAGTACTTC
v_call: TRBV7-7
j_call: TRBJ2-5
d_call: TRBD1

cdr3_aa: CASSLARGTQYF
cdr3_nt: TGTGCCAGCAGCCTTGCTCGGGGGACCCAGTACTTC
v_call: TRBV6-2/TRBV6-3
j_call: TRBJ2-5
d_call: -

cdr3_aa: CASSLHGTSGFSTDTQYF
cdr3_nt: TGTGCCAGCAGTTTGCATGGGACTAGCGGTTTCAGCACAGATACGCAGTATTTT
v_call: TRBV27
j_call: TRBJ2-3
d_call: TRBD2

cdr3_aa: CAWSVLPGGTGELFF
cdr3_nt: TGTGCCTGGAGTGTGTTACCCGGGGGAACCGGGGAGCTGTTTTTT
v_call: TRBV30
j_call: TRBJ2-2
d_call: -

cdr3_aa: CASSRTPGQGGEKLFF
cdr3_nt: TGTGCCAGCAGCCGAACCCCGGGACAGGGGGGGGAAAAACTGTTTTTT
v_call: TRBV5-6
j_call: TRBJ1-4
d_call: TRBD1

cdr3_aa: CASSLVLGGGEQYF
cdr3_nt: TGTGCCAGCAGCTTAGTATTGGGAGGGGGAGAGCAGTACTTC
v_call: TRBV7-9
j_call: TRBJ2-7
d_call: -

cdr3_aa: CASSLAGGTEQFF
cdr3_nt: TGTGCCAGCAGCTTAGCGGGGGGAACAGAGCAGTTCTTC
v_call: TRBV7-9
j_call: TRBJ2-1
d_call: -

cdr3_aa: CASSRSGGSSYNEQFF
cdr3_nt: TGTGCCAGCAGCAGGAGCGGGGGGAGCTCCTACAATGAGCAGTTCTTC
v_call: TRBV7-6
j_call: TRBJ2-1
d_call: TRBD2

cdr3_aa: CARSLGRISSYNEQFF
cdr3_nt: TGTGCCAGAAGCTTGGGACGAATTAGCTCCTACAATGAGCAGTTCTTC
v_call: TRBV5-3
j_call: TRBJ2-1
d_call: -

cdr3_aa: CASSSHGVGETQYF
cdr3_nt: TGTGCCAGCAGCTCCCATGGGGTCGGAGAGACCCAGTACTTC
v_call: TRBV28
j_call: TRBJ2-5
d_call: -

cdr3_aa: CASSPDRHLSYEQYF
cdr3_nt: TGTGCCAGCAGCCCCGACAGGCACCTGTCCTACGAGCAGTACTTC
v_call: TRBV6-5
j_call: TRBJ2-7
d_call: -

cdr3_aa: CASSLSGTGGEYGYTF
cdr3_nt: TGCGCCAGCAGCCTATCCGGGACAGGGGGCGAGTATGGCTACACCTTC
v_call: TRBV5-1
j_call: TRBJ1-2
d_call: TRBD1

cdr3_aa: CSAHVTAF
cdr3_nt: TGCAGTGCCCATGTAACAGCCTTC
v_call: TRBV20-1
j_call: TRBJ1-2
d_call: -

cdr3_aa: CSVAGQRGAMNTEAFF
cdr3_nt: TGCAGCGTCGCCGGACAGCGGGGGGCAATGAACACTGAAGCTTTCTTT
v_call: TRBV29-1
j_call: TRBJ1-1
d_call: -

cdr3_aa: CASSQQGALSSYNSPLHF
cdr3_nt: TGCGCCAGCAGCCAACAGGGGGCACTTAGCTCCTATAATTCACCCCTCCACTTT
v_call: TRBV4-1
j_call: TRBJ1-6
d_call: TRBD1

cdr3_aa: CASSQHKRGTDTQYF
cdr3_nt: TGTGCCAGCAGCCAACATAAGCGGGGCACCGATACGCAGTATTTT
v_call: TRBV5-8
j_call: TRBJ2-3
d_call: TRBD2

cdr3_aa: CASSLDPGATDTQYF
cdr3_nt: TGTGCCAGCAGCTTAGATCCAGGGGCCACAGATACGCAGTATTTT
v_call: TRBV11-1
j_call: TRBJ2-3
d_call: -

cdr3_aa: CASSQGFQETQYF
cdr3_nt: TGCGCCAGCAGCCAAGGATTCCAAGAGACCCAGTACTTC
v_call: TRBV4-3
j_call: TRBJ2-5
d_call: -

cdr3_aa: CASSLAGVNTEAFF
cdr3_nt: TGTGCCAGCAGCTTAGCTGGGGTGAACACTGAAGCTTTCTTT
v_call: TRBV7-8
j_call: TRBJ1-1
d_call: -

cdr3_aa: CASSLGLQQGSKQETQYF
cdr3_nt: TGTGCCAGCAGTTTAGGCCTTCAACAGGGTTCGAAGCAAGAGACCCAGTACTTC
v_call: TRBV28
j_call: TRBJ2-5
d_call: -

cdr3_aa: CASSSSSGNSPLHF
cdr3_nt: TGTGCCAGCAGTTCTTCCTCGGGGAATTCACCCCTCCACTTT
v_call: TRBV6-5
j_call: TRBJ1-6
d_call: -

cdr3_aa: CASSNRVGETQYF
cdr3_nt: TGTGCCAGCAGCAACCGGGTTGGAGAGACCCAGTACTTC
v_call: TRBV21-1
j_call: TRBJ2-5
d_call: -

cdr3_aa: CAWSSGANQPQHF
cdr3_nt: TGTGCCTGGAGCTCAGGCGCAAATCAGCCCCAGCATTTT
v_call: TRBV30
j_call: TRBJ1-5
d_call: -

cdr3_aa: CASSYAETSTDTQYF
cdr3_nt: TGTGCCAGCAGTTACGCCGAGACTAGCACAGATACGCAGTATTTT
v_call: TRBV6-2/TRBV6-3
j_call: TRBJ2-3
d_call: -

cdr3_aa: CSASQQGGNQPQHF
cdr3_nt: TGCAGTGCTAGTCAGCAAGGGGGCAATCAGCCCCAGCATTTT
v_call: TRBV20-1
j_call: TRBJ1-5
d_call: -

cdr3_aa: CATEQGELNEKLFF
cdr3_nt: TGTGCCACCGAACAGGGAGAACTTAATGAAAAACTGTTTTTT
v_call: TRBV2
j_call: TRBJ1-4
d_call: -

cdr3_aa: CSASDTGSTSYNSPLHF
cdr3_nt: TGCAGTGCTAGTGACACAGGTTCCACCTCCTATAATTCACCCCTCCACTTT
v_call: TRBV20-1
j_call: TRBJ1-6
d_call: -

cdr3_aa: CASRDNTEAFF
cdr3_nt: TGTGCCAGTAGGGACAACACTGAAGCTTTCTTT
v_call: TRBV19
j_call: TRBJ1-1
d_call: -

cdr3_aa: CASSLAMASGALRETQYF
cdr3_nt: TGCGCCAGCAGCTTGGCCATGGCTAGCGGGGCCCTCAGGGAGACCCAGTACTTC
v_call: TRBV5-1
j_call: TRBJ2-5
d_call: TRBD2

cdr3_aa: CASSIVDSNQPQHF
cdr3_nt: TGTGCCAGTAGTATTGTAGATAGCAATCAGCCCCAGCATTTT
v_call: TRBV19
j_call: TRBJ1-5
d_call: -